The 31 T cell receptor beta chains given below trace back to one sample, sequenced in a study of blood T cells in healthy people across ages. Then a second PCR, running roughly 7 to 11 cycles, was carried out with a sample-barcoded 5' primer and a J-beta primer mix. TCRdb used MiXCR to reprocess the 5' RACE reads, holding one entry per CDR3 protein. The table lists roughly 1,500,000 distinct CDR3 sequences, 35% to 45% of them singletons. Sequences were obtained from blood. All receptors derive from a woman under 30 in good health.

V and J are TRBV6-5 and TRBJ2-3; 14 nucleotides match TRBD2. The germline V gene has CDR1 MNHEY and CDR2 SVGAGI. Trimming took 2 bases from V and 4 from J; bases not matched to a gene: 8. This CDR3 has 18 amino acids. DNA of the CDR3: TGTGCCAGCAGTTACGAGACTCCGGGACTAGCGGGAGCAGATACGCAGTATTTT. Amino acids: CASSYETPGLAGADTQYF.

The table lists this clonotype with a few counts. The genes are TRBV6-1 and TRBJ1-1; D not certain. This CDR3 spans 13 amino acids. CDR1 is MNHNS and CDR2 is SASEGT in the germline V gene. Trimming left V 1 base short and J 5 bases short, with 8 bases between. The CDR3 DNA reads TGTGCCAGCAGTGAAGGTTCGGGGACTGAAGCTTTCTTT. Amino acid sequence: CASSEGSGTEAFF.

This clonotype was recorded a few times. The chain couples TRBV18 to TRBJ2-5; D perhaps matches TRBD2 (5 bases). Trimming cost V 0 bases and J 2 bases, with 7 bases left between them. The CDR3 runs 14 residues. In germline, CDR1 is KGHSH, CDR2 LQKENI. CDR3 sequence reads: CASSPPEGQETQYF. The CDR3 nucleotides read TGTGCCAGCTCACCACCCGAGGGACAAGAGACCCAGTACTTC.

This clonotype came up a few times. The chain links TRBV4-2 to TRBJ2-7, with 15 bases fitting TRBD2. The tail of the sequence fits TRBJ2-5 better, so the J call may be wrong. The CDR3 sequence is 19 residues long. Germline V lookup: CDR1 LGHNA, CDR2 YNFKEQ. The CDR3 spells CASSQDPPGLAGGTETQYF. The CDR3 coding sequence is TGTGCCAGCAGCCAAGACCCTCCGGGACTAGCGGGAGGAACAGAGACCCAGTACTTC.

This chain joins TRBV2 and TRBJ2-5; D may be TRBD1 (6 bases). CDR1 and CDR2 from the germline V gene are SNHLY and FYNNEI. The CDR3 length is 14 residues. Trimming stripped 4 bases from V and 2 bases from J, with 11 bases between. CDR3 coding DNA: TGTGCCAGCAGTGGACAGGTGGATCAAGAGACCCAGTACTTC. Amino acids: CASSGQVDQETQYF.

The chain has TRBV4-1 and TRBJ1-2, with unresolved D. Trimming stripped 0 bases from V and 4 bases from J, with 18 bases between. Germline V gene data show CDR1 as MGHRA and CDR2 as YSYEKL. This CDR3 is 17 amino acids long. CDR3 nucleotide sequence: TGCGCCAGCAGCCAAGACGAGGGTTCAAACTGGGTCTATGGCTACACCTTC. This codes for CASSQDEGSNWVYGYTF.

This clonotype appeared a few times. The chain recombines TRBV20-1 with TRBJ2-7, with a weak D call TRBD1 (5 bases). Per germline, CDR1 DFQATT and CDR2 SNEGSKA (reference sequence). The CDR3 contains 13 residues. Deletions cut 5 bases from V and 2 bases from J, with 13 bases between. CDR3 protein: CSAGYRSTYEQYF. CDR3 in DNA: TGCAGTGCTGGGTACAGGTCGACCTACGAGCAGTACTTC.

In its sample, this clonotype was seen a few times. The rearrangement joins TRBV4-2 to TRBJ2-3, with a tentative D call TRBD2 (6 bases). Germline CDR1 is LGHNA and CDR2 is YNFKEQ. This CDR3 has 16 residues. V was trimmed by 0 bases and J by 0 bases, leaving 10 bases between them. The CDR3 is CASSQDWSGSTDTQYF. As DNA, the CDR3 is TGTGCCAGCAGCCAAGATTGGAGCGGGAGCACAGATACGCAGTATTTT.

This clonotype was seen a handful of times. The genes are TRBV24-1 and TRBJ2-5, with D possibly matching TRBD1 (6 bases). The germline V gene has CDR1 KGHDR and CDR2 SFDVKD. The germline V and J ends were trimmed by 3 bases and 1 base, with 8 bases remaining between them. This CDR3 comprises 14 residues. CDR3 bases: TGTGCCACCAGTGATGTACAGGGCCAAGAGACCCAGTACTTC. The encoded protein is CATSDVQGQETQYF.

This clonotype has ten or more counts. The junction differs from germline at one of its ends, possibly a read error. The rearrangement joins TRBV5-1 to TRBJ2-7, with 9 positions matching TRBD1. This CDR3 comprises 14 residues. CDR1 and CDR2 from the germline V gene are SGHRS and YFSETQ. CDR3 sequence: CASSLGQGVNEQYF. The CDR3 DNA sequence: TGTGCCAGCAGCTTGGGACAGGGAGTCAACGAGCAGTACTTC.

This clonotype was detected only a few times. The CDR3 loop reads CASSYRIGDEQYF. CDR3 in DNA: TGTGCCAGCAGTTACCGTATAGGGGACGAGCAGTACTTC. The V call is TRBV6-5, the J call TRBJ2-7, with D perhaps matching TRBD1 (5 bases). V was pared by 2 bases and J by 5 bases, with 10 bases between. This CDR3 has 13 amino acids. Looked up from germline, CDR1 is MNHEY and CDR2 is SVGAGI.

The V call is TRBV9, the J call TRBJ2-3; TRBD2 matches 11 bases. The CDR3 is 15 residues long. V shed 2 bases and J 3 bases; nucleotides not matched to a gene: 2. CDR1 and CDR2 from the germline V gene are SGDLS and YYNGEE. CDR3 DNA sequence: TGTGCCAGCAGCGTGACTAGCGGGATTACAGATACGCAGTATTTT. Its protein is CASSVTSGITDTQYF.

The chain uses TRBV27 and TRBJ1-3; maybe TRBD1 (5 bases). Germline CDR1 reads MNHEY; CDR2 reads SMNVEV (reference sequence). V was pared by 0 bases and J by 4 bases, with 16 bases between. The CDR3 totals 17 residues. DNA for the CDR3: TGTGCCAGCAGTTTATCGGGGGTGAGGGCCTCCGGAAACACCATATATTTT. Its protein is CASSLSGVRASGNTIYF.

This clonotype was detected a few times. V gene TRBV4-1 combines with J gene TRBJ2-1; D gene ambiguous. V was trimmed by 0 bases and J by 4 bases, leaving 13 bases between them. Per germline, CDR1 MGHRA and CDR2 YSYEKL. The CDR3 has 16 residues. DNA of the CDR3: TGCGCCAGCAGCCAAGAACTAACTCTAGGATACAATGAGCAGTTCTTC. This encodes CASSQELTLGYNEQFF.

There are a few counts of this clonotype. The J gene is TRBJ2-7, the V gene TRBV6-1, with D tentatively TRBD2 (5 bases). The CDR3 contains 16 residues. Germline V gene sequence: CDR1 MNHNS, CDR2 SASEGT. V lost 0 bases and J 2 bases, leaving 14 bases between the germline ends. CDR3 bases: TGTGCCAGCAGTGAAGCTTCGGGGAGATCCCCCTACGAGCAGTACTTC. It encodes CASSEASGRSPYEQYF.

For this clonotype: At one end, the junction sequence differs from germline, possibly due to a read error. The rearrangement uses TRBV6-1 and TRBJ1-2; D is unresolved. From germline, CDR1 is MNHNS and CDR2 SASEGT. CDR3 length equals 12 residues. The CDR3 spells CDSNQDTYGYTF. The CDR3 DNA sequence: TGTGACAGCAACCAAGACACCTATGGCTACACCTTC.

Here the CDR3 reads CSASYSLRPSGSQTQYF. CDR3 DNA: TGCAGTGCTAGTTACAGTTTACGGCCTAGCGGGAGTCAGACCCAGTACTTC. The chain joins TRBV20-1 to TRBJ2-5; 10 bases match TRBD2. Unmatched junction bases numbered 16, after V lost 3 bases and J lost 6 bases. The CDR3 contains 17 residues. Germline V gene data show CDR1 as DFQATT and CDR2 as SNEGSKA (reference sequence).

This clonotype was seen once. The chain is built from TRBV5-6 and TRBJ2-3; 8 bases line up with TRBD1. This CDR3 has 15 amino acids. V gave up 4 bases and J gave up 1 base; unmatched junction bases: 5. The germline gives CDR1 SGHDT, CDR2 YYEEEE. The CDR3 DNA reads as TGTGCCAGCAGCCAGGCACAGGGGGGCACAGATACGCAGTATTTT. This codes for CASSQAQGGTDTQYF.

V and J are TRBV10-1 and TRBJ1-1; no reliable D call. Germline V gene data show CDR1 as WNHNN and CDR2 as SYGVQD (reference sequence). V gave up 7 bases and J gave up 6 bases, with 15 bases separating them. The CDR3 covers 13 residues. CDR3 sequence: CASKARGTAEAFF. CDR3 in DNA: TGCGCCAGCAAGGCACGGGGAACGGCTGAAGCTTTCTTT.

This clonotype was detected a few times. The chain is built from TRBV12-5 and TRBJ1-6; a possible D gene is TRBD1 (5 bases). This CDR3 is 13 amino acids long. V was pared by 9 bases and J by 4 bases, with 10 bases between. Germline values: CDR1 LGHNT, CDR2 FRNRAP. The CDR3 region has the DNA TGTGCTAGCGCCCGGACATATAATTCACCCCTCCACTTT. Residues: CASARTYNSPLHF.

This clonotype was detected a few times. The chain is built from TRBV14 and TRBJ2-7, with TRBD2 identical over 9 bases. The CDR3 runs 15 residues. Unmatched junction bases numbered 3, after V lost 0 bases and J lost 3 bases. CDR1 is SGHDN, CDR2 FVKESK, per germline. The CDR3 bases are TGTGCCAGCAGCCAAGACCTAGCGGGGATCTACGAGCAGTACTTC. It is translated as CASSQDLAGIYEQYF.

The DNA of the CDR3 is TGTGCCAGCAGTACGACAGGGCTCGGTATCGATACGCAGTATTTT. Translated: CASSTTGLGIDTQYF. This chain connects TRBV28 to TRBJ2-3; 7 positions match TRBD1. This CDR3 comprises 15 residues. CDR1 is MDHEN, CDR2 SYDVKM, per germline. Germline trimming cut 5 bases from V and 6 bases from J; bases unmatched to any gene: 11.

This chain's CDR3 is CASSGYSGSSYNEQFF. The DNA of the CDR3 is TGTGCCAGCAGTGGCTATAGCGGGAGCTCCTACAATGAGCAGTTCTTC. The rearrangement joins TRBV6-6 to TRBJ2-1, with TRBD2 identical over 9 bases. J was trimmed by 0 bases and V by 5 bases; bases with no gene match: 5. There are 16 residues in the CDR3. Germline CDR1 MNHNY, CDR2 SVGAGI (reference sequence).

This rearrangement joins TRBV18 to TRBJ1-1; TRBD1 is a possible D gene (5 bases). The germline V gene encodes CDR1 KGHSH and CDR2 LQKENI. CDR3 length: 13 residues. Trimming took off 4 bases at V and 5 bases at J, with 11 bases between the two ends. CDR3 in DNA: TGTGCCAGCTCACGTCGGGAGGGGACTGAAGCTTTCTTT. It translates to CASSRREGTEAFF.

There are a few counts of this clonotype. The V and J genes are TRBV18 and TRBJ2-7; TRBD2 aligns across 14 bases. Per germline, CDR1 KGHSH and CDR2 LQKENI. There are 16 residues in the CDR3. V dropped 6 bases and J dropped 3; count of bases not matched to a gene: 7. The CDR3 DNA is TGTGCCAGCTCTCCGGCGGGACTAGCGGGGGTCTACGAGCAGTACTTC. Translation: CASSPAGLAGVYEQYF.

This chain connects TRBV12-3 or TRBV12-4 to TRBJ1-2, with D maybe TRBD1 (6 bases). The V end lost 2 bases, the J end lost 6 bases, and 16 bases lay between the germline ends. The CDR3 has 15 amino acids. As DNA, the CDR3 is TGTGCCAGCAGTTTAAGCCAGGGGCGCGCGAATGGCTACACCTTC. Protein product: CASSLSQGRANGYTF.

V usage is TRBV10-2 and J usage is TRBJ1-4; 10 nucleotides match TRBD1. The J segment lost 7 bases and the V segment lost 3 bases, leaving 5 bases of the junction unmatched. Germline-derived CDR1 and CDR2 are WSHSY and SAAADI. The CDR3 length is 15 residues. The chain's CDR3 is CASSDLGQGGEKLFF. The CDR3 nucleotides read TGCGCCAGCAGTGACTTAGGACAGGGGGGTGAAAAACTGTTTTTT.

This chain connects TRBV29-1 to TRBJ1-2; 10 positions agree with TRBD1. The CDR3 spans 14 residues. V lost 4 bases, J lost 4 bases, and 6 bases stayed unmatched. CDR1 is SQVTM, CDR2 ANQGSEA, per germline. CDR3 nucleotide sequence: TGCAGCGTTGCACAGACAGGGGGCGTCTATGGCTACACCTTC. Protein product: CSVAQTGGVYGYTF. The full variable domain, its missing parts supplied by reference TRBV29-1 and TRBJ1-2, is SAVISQKPSRDICQRGTSLTIQCQVDSQVTMMFWYRQQPGQSLTLIATANQGSEATYESGFVIDKFPISRPNLTFSTLTVSNMSPEDSSIYLCSVAQTGGVYGYTFGSGTRLTVV.

DNA for the CDR3: TGTGCCAGTAGTAGGGGACAGCTCTACAATGAGCAGTTCTTC. Its protein is CASSRGQLYNEQFF. V gene TRBV19 combines with J gene TRBJ2-1, with 7 nucleotides matching TRBD1. The CDR3 loop spans 14 amino acids. Trimming took 4 bases from V and 3 from J; bases not matched to a gene: 3. CDR1 and CDR2 (germline): LNHDA, SQIVND (reference sequence).

J is TRBJ2-7 and V is TRBV4-1; possible D gene TRBD2, 6 bases. The J call is doubtful: the DNA matches TRBJ2-5 better. The CDR3 sequence is 15 residues long. CDR1 MGHRA and CDR2 YSYEKL come from the germline V gene. The CDR3 DNA sequence: TGCGCCAGCAGCCAAGACGGGGTACGGGGGGAGACCCAGTACTTC. Its protein is CASSQDGVRGETQYF.

V usage is TRBV14 and J usage is TRBJ2-1, with no clear D. The J call may be mistaken, given a closer DNA end match to TRBJ2-7. Germline CDR1 reads SGHDN; CDR2 reads FVKESK. The CDR3 length is 16 residues. CDR3 bases: TGTGCCAGCAGCCAAGATAGGTATCTCTCCTACAATGAGCAGTACTTC. It specifies CASSQDRYLSYNEQYF.